What follows are 2 T cell receptor beta chains derived from one specimen sequenced in a study of CD8 T cells in ankylosing spondylitis (dated by TCRdb to 2015 to 2018). The library was prepared using 5' RACE. TCRdb names Illumina HiSeq 2500 as the instrument used. TCRdb cleaned the public reads at Q25 with fastp, built clones with MiXCR and kept in-frame beta chains. Each CDR3 protein gets just one entry, which takes the most common genes and DNA from the rows behind it. Here the sample has a few hundred thousand distinct CDR3 sequences; under 25% occur a single time. The leading ten clones occupy around 17% of the sample. General findings and caveats noted by the study authors: Blood from ankylosing spondylitis patients appeared to be characterized by a TCR beta motif made up of eight highly homologous amino acid variants.

No antigen has been identified for these receptors. Sequenced material: blood, either unsorted or a sorted T cell fraction (not recorded which). The receptors were sampled from a male donor with ankylosing spondylitis.

The CDR3 protein is CASSQAGGNTGELFF. CDR3 nucleotide sequence: TGTGCCAGCAGCCAAGCGGGGGGGAACACCGGGGAGCTGTTTTTT. The genes are TRBV3-1 and TRBJ2-2; 7 positions match TRBD2. V was clipped by 1 base and J by 1 base; unmatched bases: 0. The V gene's germline CDR1 is LGHDT and CDR2 YNNKEL (reference sequence). The CDR3 is made up of 15 amino acids.

The chain joins TRBV12-3 or TRBV12-4 to TRBJ2-2; no firm D call. Trimming took 7 bases from V and 1 from J, leaving 7 bases between them. CDR3 length equals 13 residues. The CDR3 bases are TGTGCCAGCATCACCAGGAACACCGGGGAGCTGTTTTTT. This codes for CASITRNTGELFF.